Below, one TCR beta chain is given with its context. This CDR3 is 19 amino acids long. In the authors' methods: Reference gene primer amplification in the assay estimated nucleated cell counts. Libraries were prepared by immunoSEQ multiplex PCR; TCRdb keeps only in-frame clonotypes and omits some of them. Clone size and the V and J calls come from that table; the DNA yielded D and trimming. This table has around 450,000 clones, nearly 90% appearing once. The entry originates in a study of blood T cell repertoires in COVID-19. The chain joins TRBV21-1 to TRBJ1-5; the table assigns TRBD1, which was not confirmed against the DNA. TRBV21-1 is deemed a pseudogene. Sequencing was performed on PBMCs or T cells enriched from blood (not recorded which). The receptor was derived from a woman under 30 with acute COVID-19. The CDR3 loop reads CASSKSLRQGNPSNQPQHF. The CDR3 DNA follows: TGTGCCAGCAGCAAATCTCTGAGACAGGGAAATCCAAGCAATCAGCCCCAGCATTTT.